The subject of this entry is one T cell receptor (beta chain). Assay: immunoSEQ multiplex PCR; the TCRdb copy retains only in-frame clones and omits some. Seen here are fewer than 250,000 clones, about 88% observed once, and the top ten hold roughly 0.69%. The data originate from a study of blood T cell repertoires in COVID-19. Study-level information: PBMCs, B-cell-depleted T cells, or T cells were the source of the cDNA or gDNA that made up the material.

Deletions cut 2 bases from V and 0 bases from J, with 12 bases between. This CDR3 has 16 amino acids. Germline V gene data show CDR1 as ENHRY and CDR2 as SYGVKD. The material sequenced was peripheral blood. The receptor comes from a man aged 40-49 years with acute or convalescent COVID-19. This rearrangement joins TRBV10-3 to TRBJ2-3; D may be TRBD2 (6 bases). For the CDR3, the DNA is TGTGCCATCAGTGAGGGGCGGGGATCTAGCACAGATACGCAGTATTTT. Amino acid sequence: CAISEGRGSSTDTQYF.